This note documents a single T cell receptor beta chain sequence. What it binds is not known. V was clipped by 4 bases and J by 8 bases; unmatched bases: 10. Germline V lookup: CDR1 MGHDK, CDR2 SYGVNS. This CDR3 has 15 residues. The repertoire was sequenced with immunoSEQ multiplex PCR; TCRdb's copy has only in-frame clones and lacks some. The sample carries 90,000 to 130,000 clones, roughly 93% recorded once. This entry is derived from a study of graft-versus-host responses after intestinal transplantation. In the study overall: Isolated intestinal, liver-intestinal, or multivisceral transplants had been given to the recipients. All recipients were given anti-thymocyte globulin induction, and tacrolimus and steroids were then administered for 3 to 4 years. Broader study findings: When patients had graft-donor T cell macrochimerism, their allografts held high graft-versus-host to host-versus-graft clonal ratios.

The chain carries TRBV25-1 and TRBJ1-4; TRBD1 aligns across 7 bases. Source: unstimulated CD8+ T cells sorted from spleen or lymph node cells, taken before transplant. The receptor's source is a human donor who was the organ donor for an intestinal transplant. CDR3 amino acids: CASSAHEGGQEKLFF. CDR3 DNA sequence: TGTGCCAGCAGTGCCCACGAGGGGGGACAGGAAAAACTGTTTTTT.